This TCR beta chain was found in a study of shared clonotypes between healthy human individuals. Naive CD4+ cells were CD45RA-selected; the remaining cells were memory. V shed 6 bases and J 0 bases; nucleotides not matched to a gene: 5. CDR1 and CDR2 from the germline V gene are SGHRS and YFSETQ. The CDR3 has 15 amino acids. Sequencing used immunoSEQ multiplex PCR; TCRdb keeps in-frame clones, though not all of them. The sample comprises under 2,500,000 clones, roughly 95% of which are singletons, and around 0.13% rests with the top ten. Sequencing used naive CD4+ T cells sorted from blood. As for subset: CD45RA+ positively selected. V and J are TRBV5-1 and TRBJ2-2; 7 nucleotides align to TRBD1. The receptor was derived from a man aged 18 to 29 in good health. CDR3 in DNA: TGCGCCAGCAAGACCGGGACAGCGAACACCGGGGAGCTGTTTTTT. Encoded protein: CASKTGTANTGELFF.